This TCR beta chain was identified during a study of cytomegalovirus exposure and HLA in healthy donors. Study results and caveats: HLA-A and HLA-B allele assignments for most subjects were reportedly predicted accurately using TCR beta sequences.

Details on this clone: What it recognizes is unknown.

PCR involved 60 Vbeta and 13 Jbeta primers. Original processing methods: Roughly 11 million of the approximately 80 million unique TCR beta chains counted in a later analysis were shared. Produced via immunoSEQ multiplex PCR; TCRdb's table is partial and in-frame only. Clone size and V and J calls were adopted from that table, with D and trimming inferred from the DNA. The table lists some 150,000 clones, 60% to 80% of them singletons. The receptor was isolated from a man aged 40-49 years in good health and CMV-seropositive. Sequencing was performed on PBMCs.

In DNA, the CDR3 is TGCGCCAGCAGCTACACCCGGGACACTGAAGCTTTCTTT. Protein sequence: CASSYTRDTEAFF. This chain uses TRBV5-1 with TRBJ1-1; no clear D. Germline V gene sequence: CDR1 SGHRS, CDR2 YFSETQ. This CDR3 is built from 13 residues. V lost 3 bases and J lost 3, with 9 bases in between.